The 19 T cell receptor beta chains below come from one sample, sequenced in a study of cytomegalovirus exposure and HLA in healthy donors. PCR employed 60 Vbeta and 13 Jbeta primers. Sequencing was performed with immunoSEQ multiplex PCR; in TCRdb, only in-frame clones are kept and a portion is missing. The table counts 140,000 or so clones; approximately 1% lies in the top ten. Sequences were obtained from PBMCs. These TCRs come from a male donor in good health and CMV-seronegative.

The rearrangement uses TRBV18 and TRBJ1-1; D gene ambiguous. Per the germline V gene, CDR1 is KGHSH and CDR2 is LQKENI. V was trimmed by 4 bases and J by 3 bases, leaving 9 bases between them. The CDR3 loop spans 13 amino acids. The CDR3 is CASSRHLDTEAFF. CDR3 DNA sequence: TGTGCCAGCTCACGCCACCTAGACACTGAAGCTTTCTTT.

This rearrangement joins TRBV5-1 to TRBJ2-7, with 7 bases fitting TRBD1. From germline, CDR1 is SGHRS and CDR2 YFSETQ. V shed 4 bases, J shed 2 bases, and the junction held 6 bases outside the gene matches. The CDR3 consists of 14 residues. CDR3 amino acids: CASSPRDRPYEQYF. The CDR3 DNA sequence: TGCGCCAGCAGCCCCCGGGACAGACCCTACGAGCAGTACTTC.

The chain joins TRBV5-6 to TRBJ1-2; D gene unclear. Germline CDR1 reads SGHDT; CDR2 reads YYEEEE. The V gene lost 4 bases and the J gene lost 1 base, with 14 bases spanning the gap. The CDR3 extends over 15 amino acids. The CDR3 protein is CASSLSVSRNYGYTF. In DNA form, the CDR3 reads TGTGCCAGCAGCCTAAGTGTTTCCCGTAACTATGGCTACACCTTC.

V usage is TRBV5-6 and J usage is TRBJ1-1, with a possible D match to TRBD1 (6 bases). Trimming removed 5 bases from V and 1 base from J, with 12 bases in between. Germline CDR1 SGHDT, CDR2 YYEEEE. The CDR3 is made up of 14 amino acids. The CDR3 spells CASRLQGPNTEAFF. CDR3 sequence (DNA): TGTGCCAGCAGGTTACAGGGACCGAACACTGAAGCTTTCTTT. The full variable domain, in which reference TRBV5-6 and TRBJ1-1 provide the parts outside the CDR3, is DAGVTQSPTHLIKTRGQQVTLRCSPKSGHDTVSWYQQALGQGPQFIFQYYEEEERQRGNFPDRFSGHQFPNYSSELNVNALLLGDSALYLCASRLQGPNTEAFFGQGTRLTVV.

The gene calls are TRBV5-4 and TRBJ2-7, with D possibly being TRBD1 (6 bases). Germline CDR1 and CDR2: SGHNT and YYREEE (reference sequence). The CDR3 spans 15 residues. V was clipped by 4 bases and J by 5 bases, with 19 bases between them. In DNA form, the CDR3 reads TGTGCCAGCAGCCTATGGTTTCAGGGGAAAGACGAGCAGTACTTC. This codes for CASSLWFQGKDEQYF.

The chain uses TRBV5-1 and TRBJ2-3; TRBD2 agrees at 8 bases. J lost 5 bases, V lost 2 bases, and 7 bases had no gene match. The CDR3 length is 15 residues. Germline CDR1 and CDR2: SGHRS and YFSETQ. CDR3 in amino acids: CASSFTGGPRDTQYF. The CDR3, as DNA: TGCGCCAGCAGCTTTACGGGAGGGCCGAGAGATACGCAGTATTTT.

The chain carries TRBV6-5 and TRBJ1-2, with TRBD1 identical over 7 bases. V shed 6 bases and J 2 bases; nucleotides not matched to a gene: 6. The germline CDR1 and CDR2 sequences are MNHEY and SVGAGI. This CDR3 has 14 residues. This CDR3 reads CASRRDSKNYGYTF. CDR3 DNA: TGTGCCAGCAGGCGGGACAGTAAGAACTATGGCTACACCTTC.

The V gene is TRBV19, the J gene TRBJ2-1, with TRBD1 matching over 8 bases. Germline V CDR1 and CDR2: LNHDA, SQIVND (reference sequence). The CDR3 contains 15 residues. The V gene end was trimmed by 3 bases and the J gene end by 7 bases; junction bases not matched to a gene: 8. The CDR3 nucleotides are TGTGCCAGTAGTATCTGGCAGGGGGCGCGGAATGAGCAGTTCTTC. Its protein product is CASSIWQGARNEQFF.

The rearrangement joins TRBV6-5 to TRBJ2-7, with TRBD2 matching 9 bases. The CDR3 has 14 amino acids. V was pared by 8 bases and J by 4 bases, with 9 bases of the junction left unmatched. Germline loops: CDR1 MNHEY, CDR2 SVGAGI. As DNA, the CDR3 is TGTGCCAGCCACCCGGTAGCGGGAGCATACGAGCAGTACTTC. Protein product: CASHPVAGAYEQYF.

The chain couples TRBV4-2 to TRBJ2-5, with 10 bases aligning to TRBD2. Germline CDR1 is LGHNA and CDR2 is YNFKEQ. V lost 0 bases, J lost 1 base, and 2 bases stayed unmatched. This CDR3 contains 16 residues. CDR3 sequence reads: CASSQDRTSGQETQYF. The CDR3 DNA follows: TGTGCCAGCAGCCAAGACCGGACTAGCGGCCAAGAGACCCAGTACTTC.

The chain is built from TRBV9 and TRBJ1-2; 10 bases fit TRBD1. V was pared by 4 bases and J by 4 bases, with 10 bases of the junction left unmatched. This CDR3 contains 16 residues. Germline lookup yields CDR1 SGDLS and CDR2 YYNGEE. Here the CDR3 reads CASSLPVTGGLYGYTF. The CDR3 DNA follows: TGTGCCAGCAGCCTCCCGGTGACAGGGGGCCTCTATGGCTACACCTTC.

The rearrangement joins TRBV2 to TRBJ1-6, with 9 positions matching TRBD1. CDR1 SNHLY and CDR2 FYNNEI come from the germline V gene. CDR3 length equals 16 residues. V shed 3 bases and J 9 bases; nucleotides not matched to a gene: 9. CDR3 DNA: TGTGCCAGCAGTGAGGGGGGACAGGGTTTGGGTTCACCCCTCCACTTT. This sequence encodes CASSEGGQGLGSPLHF.

The chain links TRBV5-1 to TRBJ1-1; D is unclear. Germline V gene sequence: CDR1 SGHRS, CDR2 YFSETQ. The V end was cut by 4 bases, the J end by 3 bases, with 10 bases between. CDR3 length: 13 residues. CDR3 amino acids: CASSLNSDTEAFF. In DNA form, the CDR3 reads TGCGCCAGCAGCCTTAATTCGGACACTGAAGCTTTCTTT.

This chain uses TRBV6-5 with TRBJ1-2, with D perhaps TRBD1 (5 bases). The CDR3 extends over 15 amino acids. Between the trimmed V and J ends, which lost 2 bases and 7 bases, there was a span of 17 bases. CDR1 is MNHEY and CDR2 is SVGAGI in the germline V gene. The CDR3 sequence is CASSYADQGRGGYTF. DNA for the CDR3: TGTGCCAGCAGTTACGCCGACCAGGGAAGAGGTGGCTACACCTTC.

This chain connects TRBV6-5 to TRBJ1-2; D ambiguous. V gave up 5 bases and J gave up 3 bases, with 10 bases separating them. The CDR3 covers 13 residues. The V gene's germline CDR1 is MNHEY and CDR2 SVGAGI. CDR3 nucleotides: TGTGCCAGCAGTAGAAACAGACACTATGGCTACACCTTC. It yields the protein CASSRNRHYGYTF.

The chain links TRBV11-2 to TRBJ2-3; 7 positions match TRBD2. This CDR3 has 15 amino acids. From germline, CDR1 is SGHAT and CDR2 FQNNGV. Trimming at V came to 6 bases and at J to 8 bases, leaving 14 bases not matched to a gene. This CDR3 reads CASSLGSPTGGTQYF. In DNA, the CDR3 is TGTGCCAGCAGTCTAGGTTCACCCACGGGGGGTACGCAGTATTTT.

The chain carries TRBV9 and TRBJ1-2; D perhaps matches TRBD1 (6 bases). The germline V and J ends were trimmed by 4 bases and 2 bases, with 15 bases remaining between them. Germline V gene lookup returns CDR1 SGDLS and CDR2 YYNGEE. The CDR3 spans 15 residues. The CDR3 bases are TGTGCCAGCAGCCTCAGGGAAAGGGGGAACTATGGCTACACCTTC. Translating it yields CASSLRERGNYGYTF.

This chain connects TRBV30 to TRBJ1-2; D remains unclear. The CDR3 length is 13 residues. CDR1 is GTSNPN and CDR2 is SVGIG in the germline V gene (reference sequence). V lost 1 base, J lost 2 bases, and 8 bases lay in between. In DNA, the CDR3 is TGTGCCTGGAGTGAAAACAGCAACTATGGCTACACCTTC. Translation gives CAWSENSNYGYTF.

The chain employs TRBV5-6 and TRBJ2-7; 8 bases are shared with TRBD2. The V gene's germline CDR1 is SGHDT and CDR2 YYEEEE. V dropped 4 bases and J dropped 2; count of bases not matched to a gene: 11. There are 16 residues in the CDR3. CDR3 amino acids: CASSVQGLGVTYEQYF. The DNA for the CDR3 is TGTGCCAGCAGCGTTCAGGGACTAGGAGTCACCTACGAGCAGTACTTC.